This TCR beta chain was captured by sequencing in a study of T cell repertoires in cytomegalovirus infection (dated by TCRdb to between 2019 and 2020). Describing the broader study: Donor HLA type was relevant to the analysis, as public TCR beta signatures indicated carriage of CMV infection together with the matching HLA type.

Findings and caveats that apply to the study as a whole: The ex vivo response was dominated by HLA-C-restricted CMV-specific TCR beta clonotypes, which also provided the single most frequent clonotype in two of eight donors. In both this cohort and an independent roughly 350-donor cohort, the cumulative frequency of public TCR beta family members distinguished carriers of CMV infection plus the relevant HLA type.

Trimming removed 4 bases from V and 5 bases from J; the gene matches leave 6 bases unexplained. Reading from cysteine to phenylalanine, the CDR3 counts 15 amino acids. Solely the CDR3 DNA is kept, with 45 bases framed from the first base. CDR1 SGHTA and CDR2 FQGNSA were looked up in the germline V gene. At least ten counts were recorded for this clonotype. The specificity of this receptor is unknown. Base qualities were left out, and no much larger clone turns up one base away. The run used an Illumina HiSeq 1500. The raw public data were reprocessed by TCRdb itself: fastp quality trimming at Q25, MiXCR clonotype calling, in-frame beta chains only. Rows with one shared CDR3 protein collapse into an entry with the most common genes and DNA. The sample table lists some 400,000 distinct CDR3 sequences, 25% to 40% of them with a count of one. The ten largest clonotypes hold around 13% of the sample.

The receptor comes from a human donor in good health (CMV status not recorded). Some clones in this sample may be carry-over from other donors' samples. The rearrangement combines TRBV7-2 with TRBJ2-1; the junction holds 9 bases that match TRBD1. The sequenced sample consisted of PBMCs. For the CDR3, the sequence is CASSSTGQGHNEQFF. The nucleotide sequence is given as TGTGCCAGCAGCTCGACGGGACAGGGTCACAATGAGCAGTTCTTC.